This TCR beta chain was identified in a study of vaccination and CD4 T cells after COVID-19. At the level of the study: The stimulating agents, overlapping spike peptides, came from SARS-CoV-2, HCoV-NL63, HCoV-OC43 and HCoV-229E.

Stated treatment: roughly ten-day PBMC culture with coronavirus spike peptide pools or control peptides (ViraFEST assay). CDR1 LNHDA and CDR2 SQIVND come from the germline V gene (reference sequence). The CDR3 runs to 13 residues. The V end lost 7 bases, the J end lost 6 bases, and 13 bases lay between the germline ends. Of note for this clonotype: The antigen is undetermined.

Researchers used the Oncomine TCR Beta short-read assay to sequence DNA from cultured CD4+ T cells. TCRdb recomputed calls from the PCR reads with MiXCR, one row per CDR3 protein. This sample has more than 20,000 distinct CDR3 sequences, with 70% found just once. The source material was CD4+ T cells from blood, cultured in vitro. This TCR was recovered from a human donor who had recovered from COVID-19. This chain links TRBV19 with TRBJ1-5; D is unresolved. The CDR3: CASNDLAGQPQHF. In nucleotides, the CDR3 is TGTGCCAGTAACGACCTCGCGGGTCAGCCCCAGCATTTT.